The T cell receptor (beta chain) under discussion was sequenced for a study of blood T cell repertoires in COVID-19. In the original workflow: Estimates of nucleated cell counts were drawn from the amplification of reference gene primers. TCRdb's copy holds only in-frame clones and misses some; the assay was immunoSEQ multiplex PCR. The V and J calls and clone size are taken from that table; D and trimming were inferred from the DNA. The sample has under 130,000 clones, roughly 81% seen once; the top ten hold around a tenth. V lost 1 base, J lost 5 bases, and 4 bases stayed unmatched. The CDR3 has 15 amino acids. Germline-derived CDR1 and CDR2 are LNHDA and SQIVND (reference sequence). Notes on this clone: Different DNA sequences within this sample yield the same CDR3.

This TCR derives from a woman between 70 and 85 years old with acute or convalescent COVID-19. The chain is built from TRBV19 and TRBJ2-1; TRBD2 agrees at 8 bases. The sequenced sample was peripheral blood. The DNA of the CDR3 is TGTGCCAGTAGTATAGTCGCGGGGGGCAACAATGAGCAGTTCTTC. Protein: CASSIVAGGNNEQFF.